This record concerns one T cell receptor beta chain sequence. Method: immunoSEQ multiplex PCR; TCRdb's copy keeps in-frame clones and lacks some. The sample contains 250,000 to 350,000 clones, approximately 90% of which appear only once. The CDR3 contains 13 residues. V lost 5 bases and J lost 5, with 12 bases in between. This specimen belongs to a study of blood T cell repertoires in COVID-19. V gene TRBV12-3 or TRBV12-4 combines with J gene TRBJ1-1; D not resolved. The receptor was derived from a man aged 18 to 30 with active or convalescent COVID-19. The specimen was peripheral blood. The CDR3 protein is CASSPLVGTEAFF. The CDR3 bases are TGTGCCAGCAGTCCTCTAGTAGGAACTGAAGCTTTCTTT.